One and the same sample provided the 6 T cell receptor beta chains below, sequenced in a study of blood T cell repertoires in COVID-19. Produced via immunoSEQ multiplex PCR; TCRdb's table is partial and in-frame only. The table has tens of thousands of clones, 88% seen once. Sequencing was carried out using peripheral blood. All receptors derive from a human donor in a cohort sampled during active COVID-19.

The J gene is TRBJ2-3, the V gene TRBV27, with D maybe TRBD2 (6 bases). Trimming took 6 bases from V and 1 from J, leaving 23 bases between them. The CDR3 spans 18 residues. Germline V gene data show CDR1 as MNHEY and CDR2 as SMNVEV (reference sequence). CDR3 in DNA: TGTGCCAGCAGAGGAGTGGCGGGATCTATCGGGGGCACAGATACGCAGTATTTT. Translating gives CASRGVAGSIGGTDTQYF.

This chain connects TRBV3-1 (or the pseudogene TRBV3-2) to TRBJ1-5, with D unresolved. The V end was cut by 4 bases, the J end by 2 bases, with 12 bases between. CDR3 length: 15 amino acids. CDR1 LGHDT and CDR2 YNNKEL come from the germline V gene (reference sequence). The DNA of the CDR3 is TGTGCCAGCAGCCCCTCCCGGGGAGGCAATCAGCCCCAGCATTTT. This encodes CASSPSRGGNQPQHF.

CDR3: CASTSQGETQYF. CDR3 nucleotides: TGTGCCAGCACGTCGCAGGGGGAGACCCAGTACTTC. The genes are TRBV2 and TRBJ2-5, with a tentative D call TRBD1 (6 bases). In germline, CDR1 is SNHLY, CDR2 FYNNEI. V lost 7 bases, J lost 5 bases, and 11 bases lay in between. This CDR3 comprises 12 residues.

CDR3 DNA: TGTGCCAGCAGTGAGGTCGGACAGGGGAGCAATCAGCCCCAGCATTTT. It specifies CASSEVGQGSNQPQHF. The chain recombines TRBV6-1 with TRBJ1-5; TRBD1 aligns across 9 bases. The CDR3 runs to 16 residues. Germline V lookup: CDR1 MNHNS, CDR2 SASEGT. Trimming took 3 bases from V and 1 from J; bases not matched to a gene: 4.

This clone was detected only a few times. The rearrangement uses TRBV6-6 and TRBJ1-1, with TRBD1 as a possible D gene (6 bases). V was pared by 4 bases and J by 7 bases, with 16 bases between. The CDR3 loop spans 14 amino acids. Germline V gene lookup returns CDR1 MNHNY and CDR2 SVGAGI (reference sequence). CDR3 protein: CASSSADRGGEAFF. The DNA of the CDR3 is TGTGCCAGCAGTTCCGCGGACAGAGGGGGTGAAGCTTTCTTT.

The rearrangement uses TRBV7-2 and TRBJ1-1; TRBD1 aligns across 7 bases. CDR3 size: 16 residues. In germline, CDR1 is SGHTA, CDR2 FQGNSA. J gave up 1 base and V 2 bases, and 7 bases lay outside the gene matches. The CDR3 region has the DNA TGTGCCAGCAGCTTAAATACCGGGACAGCGAACACTGAAGCTTTCTTT. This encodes CASSLNTGTANTEAFF.